The clone carrying this T cell receptor (beta chain) has just one count. Its antigen is not identified. The data are from a study of OX40 agonist ivuxolimab in advanced cancers. Study context: Having had anti-PD-1, anti-PD-L1 or anti-CTLA-4 therapy before was allowed, and roughly 39% had some. Study-wide results and caveats: The antigen specificity of the peripheral T cells (those that were expanded) was not determined. Some of the lowest clonal expansion was seen in partial responders at 0.1-3.0 mg/kg.

TCRdb's table, derived via immunoSEQ multiplex PCR, lists solely in-frame clones and lacks some. The data contain some 44,000 clones, 75% to 90% of them singletons. The receptor comes from an adult with an advanced solid tumor such as melanoma, head and neck, liver or kidney cancer. The input for sequencing was CD4+ or CD8+ T cells sorted from blood, taken in a trial of the OX40 agonist ivuxolimab.

The CDR3 sequence is CASSTRTGGLGNQPQHF. The CDR3 nucleotides are TGTGCCAGTAGTACCAGGACAGGGGGCTTGGGCAATCAGCCCCAGCATTTT. The chain employs TRBV19 and TRBJ1-5, with TRBD1 matching 11 bases. This CDR3 comprises 17 residues. J lost 2 bases, V lost 4 bases, and 7 bases had no gene match. Germline CDR1 reads LNHDA; CDR2 reads SQIVND (reference sequence). Supplemented by reference TRBV19 and TRBJ1-5, the full variable domain reads DGGITQSPKYLFRKEGQNVTLSCEQNLNHDAMYWYRQDPGQGLRLIYYSQIVNDFQKGDIAEGYSVSREKKESFPLTVTSAQKNPTAFYLCASSTRTGGLGNQPQHFGDGTRLSIL.